What follows are 24 T cell receptor beta chains derived from one specimen sequenced in a study of cytomegalovirus exposure and HLA in healthy donors. The study ran its PCR with 60 Vbeta and 13 Jbeta primers. The data were produced by immunoSEQ multiplex PCR, yet TCRdb's version contains in-frame clones alone and is incomplete. The sample yields roughly 300,000 clones, roughly 89% seen once. The sample was PBMCs. Receptors originate from a man between 40 and 49 years old in good health and CMV-seropositive.

The rearrangement uses TRBV5-1 and TRBJ2-4, with D unclear. CDR3 length: 14 amino acids. Germline V gives CDR1 SGHRS, CDR2 YFSETQ. Trimming cost V 5 bases and J 5 bases, with 14 bases left between them. CDR3 nucleotide sequence: TGCGCCAGCAGGGCCTCGGGTTGGGAAAACATTCAGTACTTC. As protein: CASRASGWENIQYF.

J is TRBJ2-1 and V is TRBV19; D uncertain. The germline CDR1 and CDR2 sequences are LNHDA and SQIVND (reference sequence). Trimming took off 7 bases at V and 8 bases at J, with 24 bases between the two ends. The CDR3 is made up of 16 amino acids. The CDR3 reads CASTTPEAPHLDEQFF. The CDR3 nucleotides read TGTGCCAGTACCACCCCAGAAGCGCCTCACCTCGATGAGCAGTTCTTC.

Comment on this clone: The same CDR3 also results from other DNA sequences found in this sample. This chain joins TRBV29-1 and TRBJ1-1; no clear D. V was clipped by 6 bases and J by 1 base, with 24 bases between them. Per the germline V gene, CDR1 is SQVTM and CDR2 is ANQGSEA. This CDR3 contains 17 residues. The CDR3 DNA is TGCAGCGTGTTTAGAAGTGGAGAACGGCATACGAACACTGAAGCTTTCTTT. Its protein product is CSVFRSGERHTNTEAFF.

This clone was seen only a few times. This chain connects TRBV4-2 to TRBJ2-2; 9 bases align to TRBD2. Trimming removed 0 bases from V and 5 bases from J; junction bases left unmatched: 1. Germline V gene lookup returns CDR1 LGHNA and CDR2 YNFKEQ. The CDR3 sequence is 15 residues long. CDR3 loop: CASSQDAGGTGELFF. The CDR3 DNA reads TGTGCCAGCAGCCAAGATGCGGGAGGGACCGGGGAGCTGTTTTTT.

This chain links TRBV27 with TRBJ2-2; 15 bases map to TRBD2. The V and J ends lost 4 bases and 9 bases, in that order; junction bases with no gene match: 12. Germline V gene sequence: CDR1 MNHEY, CDR2 SMNVEV (reference sequence). The CDR3 is 18 amino acids. Here the CDR3 reads CASSSGTSGRPTGRELFF. The CDR3 nucleotides are TGTGCCAGCAGTTCGGGGACTAGCGGGAGGCCAACCGGAAGGGAGCTGTTTTTT.

This clone turned up a few times. The chain has TRBV9 and TRBJ2-7; 7 positions agree with TRBD2. The V and J ends lost 0 bases and 0 bases, in that order; junction bases with no gene match: 3. Germline assignment: CDR1 SGDLS and CDR2 YYNGEE. CDR3 size: 15 residues. CDR3 coding DNA: TGTGCCAGCAGCGTAGACGGGGGGAGCTCCTACGAGCAGTACTTC. Translated, it gives CASSVDGGSSYEQYF.

The CDR3 protein is CASSYSSGVHEQYF. The CDR3 DNA reads as TGTGCCAGCAGTTACTCGTCGGGTGTCCACGAGCAGTACTTC. This chain links TRBV6-5 with TRBJ2-7; D gene uncertain. Trimming stripped 0 bases from V and 5 bases from J, with 11 bases between. The CDR3 totals 14 residues. Looked up from germline, CDR1 is MNHEY and CDR2 is SVGAGI.

The chain couples TRBV10-2 to TRBJ2-1; D gene ambiguous. The CDR3 spans 13 residues. Trimming took 7 bases from V and 5 from J, leaving 12 bases between them. CDR1 is WSHSY and CDR2 is SAAADI in the germline V gene. The CDR3 DNA sequence: TGCGCCAGCAAAGAGACAAGTGACAATGAGCAGTTCTTC. Encoded protein: CASKETSDNEQFF.

The chain recombines TRBV29-1 with TRBJ2-1; D unclear. The CDR3 spans 12 residues. Germline V gene lookup returns CDR1 SQVTM and CDR2 ANQGSEA. Trimming cost V 7 bases and J 3 bases, with 10 bases left between them. The CDR3 sequence: CSGGDGYNEQFF. DNA of the CDR3: TGCAGCGGTGGAGACGGCTACAATGAGCAGTTCTTC.

The chain joins TRBV7-9 to TRBJ1-6; 8 positions agree with TRBD1. After removal of 5 bases from V and 14 bases from J, the junction contained 8 bases not matched to a gene. The CDR3 extends over 13 amino acids. CDR1 SEHNR and CDR2 FQNEAQ come from the germline V gene (reference sequence). CDR3 nucleotide sequence: TGTGCCAGCAGCGGACAGGGCCTCTTCACCCTCCACTTT. Translation: CASSGQGLFTLHF.

The CDR3 is CASSLVAGTGDPYEQYF. The CDR3 DNA reads TGTGCCAGCAGCTTAGTAGCCGGGACAGGGGATCCCTACGAGCAGTACTTC. The V call is TRBV7-9, the J call TRBJ2-7; 10 positions agree with TRBD1. Germline V gene lookup returns CDR1 SEHNR and CDR2 FQNEAQ (reference sequence). The length of the CDR3 is 17 residues. V trimming: 1 base; J trimming: 2 bases; junction bases outside the gene matches: 8.

V gene TRBV5-1 combines with J gene TRBJ2-1, with TRBD2 identical over 7 bases. The CDR3 has 16 residues. V trimming: 4 bases; J trimming: 6 bases; junction bases outside the gene matches: 13. Germline V CDR1 and CDR2: SGHRS, YFSETQ. The CDR3, as DNA: TGCGCCAGCAGCCTATTAGCGGGCGCGGAGGTCAATGAGCAGTTCTTC. Translating it yields CASSLLAGAEVNEQFF. The entire variable domain, with the rest obtained from reference TRBV5-1 and TRBJ2-1, is as follows: KAGVTQTPRYLIKTRGQQVTLSCSPISGHRSVSWYQQTPGQGLQFLFEYFSETQRNKGNFPGRFSGRQFSNSRSEMNVSTLELGDSALYLCASSLLAGAEVNEQFFGPGTRLTVL.

V usage is TRBV7-3 and J usage is TRBJ2-3, with 7 bases that match TRBD2. CDR1 and CDR2 (germline): SGHTA, FQGTGA. Trimming took 0 bases from V and 0 from J; bases not matched to a gene: 3. This CDR3 spans 16 amino acids. CDR3 loop: CASSLTGGVSTDTQYF. In nucleotides, the CDR3 is TGTGCCAGCAGCTTAACGGGGGGGGTTAGCACAGATACGCAGTATTTT.

The chain links TRBV14 to TRBJ2-2, with a tentative D call TRBD2 (5 bases). The CDR3 totals 18 residues. CDR1 and CDR2 (germline): SGHDN, FVKESK. Between the trimmed V and J ends, which lost 0 bases and 3 bases, there was a span of 17 bases. CDR3 DNA sequence: TGTGCCAGCAGCCAAGACCGGGGAACCCCGACATACACCGGGGAGCTGTTTTTT. It specifies CASSQDRGTPTYTGELFF.

This sequence joins TRBV5-4 and TRBJ2-5; 15 nucleotides line up with TRBD2. The better agreement between TRBJ2-7 and the DNA end casts doubt on the J call. The germline V gene has CDR1 SGHNT and CDR2 YYREEE (reference sequence). The CDR3 loop spans 17 amino acids. CDR3 in amino acids: CASSLGTSGRPGYEQYF. Written as DNA, the CDR3 is TGTGCCAGCAGCCTCGGGACTAGCGGGAGGCCGGGCTACGAGCAGTACTTC.

V and J are TRBV6-5 and TRBJ1-2; TRBD1 aligns across 8 bases. J gave up 4 bases and V 6 bases, and 10 bases lay outside the gene matches. In germline, CDR1 is MNHEY, CDR2 SVGAGI. The length of the CDR3 is 15 residues. CDR3 amino acids: CASRTGARDVYGYTF. The CDR3 nucleotides are TGTGCCAGCAGGACAGGGGCGAGAGACGTCTATGGCTACACCTTC.

CDR3 loop: CASSRGTSGGDEQFF. As DNA, the CDR3 is TGTGCCAGCAGTCGGGGGACTAGCGGGGGGGATGAGCAGTTCTTC. The chain recombines TRBV6-5 with TRBJ2-1; 16 bases match TRBD2. Trimming removed 5 bases from V and 8 bases from J; junction bases left unmatched: 3. The CDR3 spans 15 residues. Germline V gene sequence: CDR1 MNHEY, CDR2 SVGAGI.

Points on this clone: Germline is not matched at one junction end, which may reflect a read error. This chain links TRBV7-7 with TRBJ2-7; 7 nucleotides agree with TRBD2. CDR3 length: 14 amino acids. Germline assignment: CDR1 SSHAT and CDR2 FNYEAQ (reference sequence). The CDR3 sequence: CASSPRGVGYEQYF. The CDR3 DNA follows: TGTGCTAGCAGCCCCCGGGGGGTCGGTTACGAGCAGTACTTC.

The chain has TRBV25-1 and TRBJ1-2, with D tentatively TRBD1 (5 bases). The germline gives CDR1 MGHDK, CDR2 SYGVNS. The V end lost 3 bases, the J end lost 5 bases, and 16 bases lay between the germline ends. The CDR3 is 15 residues long. CDR3 amino acids: CASSDPLGGSYGYTF. The CDR3 DNA reads TGTGCCAGCAGTGACCCACTGGGGGGGAGTTATGGCTACACCTTC.

Regarding this clone: Other DNA sequences from this sample encode an identical CDR3 as well. V gene TRBV4-2 combines with J gene TRBJ2-7; 11 nucleotides line up with TRBD2. Trimming took 3 bases from V and 5 from J; bases not matched to a gene: 3. CDR3 length equals 14 residues. Germline CDR1 LGHNA, CDR2 YNFKEQ. The CDR3 nucleotides are TGTGCCAGCAGCCAGACTAGCGGGACCGACGAGCAGTACTTC. Translating it yields CASSQTSGTDEQYF.

This sequence joins TRBV5-5 and TRBJ2-7; D remains ambiguous. With 1 base removed from V and 6 bases from J, the gap between germline ends came to 14 bases. This CDR3 has 14 amino acids. The V gene's germline CDR1 is SGHKS and CDR2 YYEKEE (reference sequence). This chain's CDR3 is CASSLFRRISEQYF. The DNA for the CDR3 is TGTGCCAGCAGCTTGTTTAGGCGGATAAGCGAGCAGTACTTC.

About this clone itself: In the same sample, other DNA sequences code for this CDR3. The chain combines TRBV11-2 with TRBJ2-1, with 10 bases identical to TRBD2. The germline CDR1 and CDR2 sequences are SGHAT and FQNNGV. This CDR3 has 16 amino acids. V shed 3 bases, J shed 1 base, and the junction held 3 bases outside the gene matches. The chain's CDR3 is CASSFASGSSYNEQFF. The CDR3 coding sequence is TGTGCCAGCAGCTTCGCTAGCGGGAGTTCCTACAATGAGCAGTTCTTC.

J is TRBJ2-5 and V is TRBV5-4; possibly TRBD2 for D (5 bases). The germline V and J ends were trimmed by 4 bases and 5 bases, with 12 bases remaining between them. The CDR3 consists of 13 residues. Looked up from germline, CDR1 is SGHNT and CDR2 is YYREEE (reference sequence). CDR3 loop: CASSTGYRETQYF. For the CDR3, the DNA is TGTGCCAGCAGCACGGGATATCGGGAGACCCAGTACTTC.

Points on this clone: A read error may produce the germline difference seen at one junction end. Additional DNA sequences in this sample encode the identical CDR3. The J gene is TRBJ2-5, the V gene TRBV18; 10 bases map to TRBD2. This CDR3 is 16 amino acids long. Germline V gene sequence: CDR1 KGHSH, CDR2 LQKENI. The CDR3 DNA reads as TGCGCCAGCTCACCCCCTAGCGGGAGCGTGGCAGAGACCCAGTACTTC. Its protein product is CASSPPSGSVAETQYF.